These 22 T cell receptor beta chains were sequenced from one sample in a study of radiotherapy plus CTLA-4 blockade in lung cancer. Profiled with immunoSEQ multiplex PCR; TCRdb holds only in-frame clones, not every one. The sample lists around 95,000 clones, roughly 80% occurring once. The sample was peripheral blood, taken from a patient treated with radiotherapy plus ipilimumab. The source of these receptors is a human donor with non-small cell lung cancer who had stable disease on radiotherapy plus ipilimumab.

J is TRBJ1-1 and V is TRBV29-1; 8 positions agree with TRBD1. Looked up from germline, CDR1 is SQVTM and CDR2 is ANQGSEA. Losses at the gene ends were 7 bases for V and 7 bases for J; bases not matched to a gene: 11. This CDR3 is 13 amino acids long. Here the CDR3 reads CSAQDREYGEAFF. The CDR3 DNA is TGCAGCGCTCAGGACAGGGAATATGGTGAAGCTTTCTTT.

The genes are TRBV5-5 and TRBJ2-1; 7 positions match TRBD2. V was clipped by 9 bases and J by 4 bases; unmatched bases: 13. The CDR3 extends over 15 amino acids. CDR1 and CDR2 (germline): SGHKS, YYEKEE (reference sequence). The CDR3 sequence: CATKPLWEGYNEQFF. The DNA for the CDR3 is TGTGCCACGAAACCGCTCTGGGAGGGATACAATGAGCAGTTCTTC.

This clone has just a few counts. The chain couples TRBV18 to TRBJ2-7; TRBD1 aligns across 12 bases. With V trimmed by 2 bases and J by 5 bases, 10 bases remained unmatched. Germline loops: CDR1 KGHSH, CDR2 LQKENI. This CDR3 comprises 17 residues. CDR3 region: CASSPWGTGGADHEQYF. The DNA of the CDR3 is TGTGCCAGCTCACCATGGGGGACAGGGGGCGCAGACCACGAGCAGTACTTC.

The chain uses TRBV6-5 and TRBJ1-4; 8 bases line up with TRBD1. The CDR3 is 14 residues long. With V trimmed by 6 bases and J by 7 bases, 7 bases remained unmatched. The germline CDR1 and CDR2 sequences are MNHEY and SVGAGI. CDR3 DNA sequence: TGTGCCAGCAGACCGACAGGGGCGGGTGAAAAACTGTTTTTT. Translated, it gives CASRPTGAGEKLFF.

The rearrangement links TRBV18 to TRBJ2-7, with D possibly being TRBD1 or TRBD2 (5 bases each). The V gene lost 5 bases and the J gene lost 0 bases, with 32 bases spanning the gap. Germline CDR1 is KGHSH and CDR2 is LQKENI. CDR3 length: 21 amino acids. CDR3 DNA sequence: TGTGCCAGCTCAACAGGCTGGGATGGAGGACCAACCTCAGGAGGCTCCTACGAGCAGTACTTC. This translates into CASSTGWDGGPTSGGSYEQYF.

V and J are TRBV4-2 and TRBJ1-5, with 12 bases fitting TRBD1. Germline V lookup: CDR1 LGHNA, CDR2 YNFKEQ. The CDR3 length is 15 residues. Trimming took 3 bases from V and 7 from J; bases not matched to a gene: 4. The CDR3 loop reads CASSQGTGGDQPQHF. The CDR3 DNA is TGTGCCAGCAGCCAGGGGACAGGGGGCGACCAGCCCCAGCATTTT.

The chain links TRBV6-5 to TRBJ1-3, with no clear D. Trimming took off 2 bases at V and 6 bases at J, with 11 bases between the two ends. CDR1 and CDR2 from the germline V gene are MNHEY and SVGAGI. There are 14 residues in the CDR3. CDR3 loop: CASSYMRGPNTIYF. In DNA, the CDR3 is TGTGCCAGCAGTTACATGCGGGGTCCAAACACCATATATTTT.

This rearrangement joins TRBV6-1 to TRBJ1-6, with D possibly matching TRBD1 (5 bases). Germline loops: CDR1 MNHNS, CDR2 SASEGT. V shed 4 bases and J shed 3 bases, with 7 bases lying between them. This CDR3 spans 14 amino acids. Here the CDR3 DNA reads TGTGCCAGCAGTGCAGGGAACTATAATTCACCCCTCCACTTT. The encoded protein is CASSAGNYNSPLHF.

This clone was recorded only once. The chain recombines TRBV18 with TRBJ2-1; a possible D gene is TRBD2 (5 bases). V was clipped by 2 bases and J by 2 bases, with 7 bases between them. CDR1 and CDR2 from the germline V gene are KGHSH and LQKENI. The length of the CDR3 is 14 residues. CDR3 protein: CASSPETTYNEQFF. As DNA, the CDR3 is TGTGCCAGCTCACCAGAGACTACCTACAATGAGCAGTTCTTC.

V and J are TRBV28 and TRBJ2-6; D is unclear. Germline-derived CDR1 and CDR2 are MDHEN and SYDVKM. The CDR3 length is 14 residues. V gave up 2 bases and J gave up 0 bases, with 2 bases separating them. CDR3 coding DNA: TGTGCCAGCAGTTTAAACTCTGGGGCCAACGTCCTGACTTTC. This encodes CASSLNSGANVLTF.

The CDR3 region is CASSLFSGGAGHNEKLFF. Written as DNA, the CDR3 is TGTGCCAGCAGTTTGTTTTCAGGGGGCGCGGGTCACAATGAAAAACTGTTTTTT. The V and J genes are TRBV27 and TRBJ1-4; 8 nucleotides line up with TRBD1. Germline V CDR1 and CDR2: MNHEY, SMNVEV (reference sequence). Unmatched junction bases numbered 14, after V lost 3 bases and J lost 5 bases. The CDR3 runs 18 residues.

The V gene is TRBV7-8, the J gene TRBJ1-5; no definite D call. V lost 1 base to trimming and J lost 2 bases, with 12 bases between them. Germline assignment: CDR1 SGHVS and CDR2 FQNEAQ. CDR3 size: 16 residues. This chain's CDR3 is CASSLGGKWGNQPQHF. CDR3 nucleotide sequence: TGTGCCAGCAGCTTAGGTGGCAAATGGGGCAATCAGCCCCAGCATTTT. Full variable domain (outside the CDR3, taken from reference TRBV7-8 and TRBJ1-5): GAGVSQSPRYKVAKRGQDVALRCDPISGHVSLFWYQQALGQGPEFLTYFQNEAQLDKSGLPSDRFFAERPEGSVSTLKIQRTQQEDSAVYLCASSLGGKWGNQPQHFGDGTRLSIL.

The CDR3 sequence is CASSRRGPGVQETQYF. DNA of the CDR3: TGTGCCAGCAGCCGACGGGGGCCGGGGGTACAAGAGACCCAGTACTTC. The chain recombines TRBV7-2 with TRBJ2-5, with D perhaps being TRBD1 or TRBD2 (6 bases each). Deletions cut 5 bases from V and 2 bases from J, with 18 bases between. This CDR3 has 16 residues. Germline CDR1 SGHTA, CDR2 FQGNSA. Drawing the rest from reference TRBV7-2 and TRBJ2-5, the complete variable domain is GAGVSQSPSNKVTEKGKDVELRCDPISGHTALYWYRQSLGQGLEFLIYFQGNSAPDKSGLPSDRFSAERTGGSVSTLTIQRTQQEDSAVYLCASSRRGPGVQETQYFGPGTRLLVL.

This clone was seen just once. The genes are TRBV7-3 and TRBJ2-3; weak D call: TRBD2 (5 bases). In germline, CDR1 is SGHTA, CDR2 FQGTGA. The CDR3 runs to 18 residues. V was pared by 4 bases and J by 2 bases, with 22 bases between. The CDR3 loop reads CASSSTPGLILNTDTQYF. The CDR3 DNA is TGTGCCAGCAGCTCCACCCCCGGACTCATACTCAACACAGATACGCAGTATTTT.

This clone was seen more than once but under ten times. The chain employs TRBV19 and TRBJ1-4; D is ambiguous. The germline gives CDR1 LNHDA, CDR2 SQIVND (reference sequence). The CDR3 extends over 13 amino acids. Trimming left V 7 bases short and J 5 bases short, with 11 bases between. The CDR3 here is CASNGWENEKLFF. CDR3 sequence (DNA): TGTGCCAGTAATGGGTGGGAGAATGAAAAACTGTTTTTT.

V usage is TRBV5-4 and J usage is TRBJ2-1; 8 nucleotides align to TRBD2. The germline V gene has CDR1 SGHNT and CDR2 YYREEE (reference sequence). CDR3 size: 14 residues. The ends lost 4 bases at V and 3 bases at J; junction bases unmatched: 3. The DNA for the CDR3 is TGTGCCAGCAGCGCGGGACTAGACTACAATGAGCAGTTCTTC. Translating it yields CASSAGLDYNEQFF. The full variable domain, completed using reference TRBV5-4 and TRBJ2-1, is ETGVTQSPTHLIKTRGQQVTLRCSSQSGHNTVSWYQQALGQGPQFIFQYYREEENGRGNFPPRFSGLQFPNYSSELNVNALELDDSALYLCASSAGLDYNEQFFGPGTRLTVL.

V gene TRBV29-1 combines with J gene TRBJ2-7; no clear D. The germline V gene has CDR1 SQVTM and CDR2 ANQGSEA. This CDR3 has 12 residues. The V and J ends lost 3 bases and 1 base respectively, with 7 bases between them. The CDR3 nucleotides are TGCAGCGTTGAGGTGGGATCCTACGAGCAGTACTTC. Amino acids: CSVEVGSYEQYF.

The chain is built from TRBV30 and TRBJ1-2; 8 nucleotides match TRBD1. This CDR3 has 15 amino acids. Germline V CDR1 and CDR2: GTSNPN, SVGIG (reference sequence). The V gene end was trimmed by 3 bases and the J gene end by 8 bases; junction bases not matched to a gene: 14. In DNA, the CDR3 is TGTGCCTGGAGGTCGTCAGGGCCAGGGGGCATGGGCTACACCTTC. This encodes CAWRSSGPGGMGYTF. The full variable domain, in which reference TRBV30 and TRBJ1-2 provide the parts outside the CDR3, is SQTIHQWPATLVQPVGSPLSLECTVEGTSNPNLYWYRQAAGRGLQLLFYSVGIGQISSEVPQNLSASRPQDRQFILSSKKLLLSDSGFYLCAWRSSGPGGMGYTFGSGTRLTVV.

This chain links TRBV5-1 with TRBJ2-3; no reliable D call. Germline V gene sequence: CDR1 SGHRS, CDR2 YFSETQ. There are 15 residues in the CDR3. The V gene lost 2 bases and the J gene lost 2 bases, with 12 bases spanning the gap. The CDR3 loop is CASSLQSRSTDTQYF. CDR3 DNA sequence: TGCGCCAGCAGCTTACAATCACGGTCCACAGATACGCAGTATTTT. The whole variable domain, filled in from reference TRBV5-1 and TRBJ2-3, reads KAGVTQTPRYLIKTRGQQVTLSCSPISGHRSVSWYQQTPGQGLQFLFEYFSETQRNKGNFPGRFSGRQFSNSRSEMNVSTLELGDSALYLCASSLQSRSTDTQYFGPGTRLTVL.

The V and J genes are TRBV5-6 and TRBJ2-5, with D unclear. Germline assignment: CDR1 SGHDT and CDR2 YYEEEE. Deletions cut 4 bases from V and 4 bases from J, with 8 bases between. The CDR3 loop spans 12 amino acids. CDR3 sequence: CASSRPSETQYF. For the CDR3, the DNA is TGTGCCAGCAGCCGCCCTTCAGAGACCCAGTACTTC. Complete variable domain (other parts from reference TRBV5-6 and TRBJ2-5): DAGVTQSPTHLIKTRGQQVTLRCSPKSGHDTVSWYQQALGQGPQFIFQYYEEEERQRGNFPDRFSGHQFPNYSSELNVNALLLGDSALYLCASSRPSETQYFGPGTRLLVL.

Concerning this clone itself: This sample includes further DNA sequences coding for the same CDR3. In DNA form, the CDR3 reads TGTGCCAGCAGCCTGGTTAGCGGGAGGGGTTACAATGAGCAGTTCTTC. Its protein product is CASSLVSGRGYNEQFF. The rearrangement uses TRBV7-2 and TRBJ2-1; 11 positions agree with TRBD2. V was pared by 5 bases and J by 4 bases, with 7 bases of the junction left unmatched. The CDR3 totals 16 residues. Germline V gene data show CDR1 as SGHTA and CDR2 as FQGNSA.

The chain joins TRBV9 to TRBJ1-6, with TRBD1 as a possible D gene (5 bases). In germline, CDR1 is SGDLS, CDR2 YYNGEE. The CDR3 is 15 residues long. V was pared by 3 bases and J by 9 bases, with 16 bases between. The CDR3 is CASSASLQGASPLHF. In DNA, the CDR3 is TGTGCCAGCAGCGCCTCCCTCCAGGGCGCTTCACCCCTCCACTTT.